This TCR beta chain was identified in a study of patients and donors after allogeneic stem cell transplantation (TCRdb year 2020). The library was obtained by RT-PCR. These reads were obtained on a NextSeq 550. The public reads were reanalyzed by TCRdb: fastp trimming at Q25, MiXCR alignment, in-frame beta chains only. Every entry covers one CDR3 protein and lists the most common genes and DNA from its rows. This sample holds some 880,000 distinct CDR3 sequences; around 17% were observed only once. The top ten clones comprise 5% to 6.5% of the sample. Note on this clonotype: Its target antigen remains unknown. Base quality data are lacking; no much larger clone is found one base away.

The source of this sequence is a human donor who was either an allogeneic HSCT recipient or a stem cell or donor lymphocyte infusion donor (not recorded which). It is not recorded whose cells these are; they may come from a transplant donor. Sequenced sample: blood, either unsorted or a sorted T cell fraction (not recorded which).

The nucleotides read TGCGCCAGCAGCCGGAAGGGGGCAGGATCCTATGGCTACACCTTC. Translation gives CASSRKGAGSYGYTF. The rearranged segments are TRBV4-1 and TRBJ1-2; 7 bases in the middle match TRBD1. For this chain, trimming is 4 bases at the V end and 4 bases at the J end, and the number of junction bases without a gene match is 9. Reading from cysteine to phenylalanine, the CDR3 counts 15 amino acids. The DNA shown is the 45-base CDR3, in frame from base 1. Looking up the germline V gene yields CDR1 MGHRA and CDR2 YSYEKL.